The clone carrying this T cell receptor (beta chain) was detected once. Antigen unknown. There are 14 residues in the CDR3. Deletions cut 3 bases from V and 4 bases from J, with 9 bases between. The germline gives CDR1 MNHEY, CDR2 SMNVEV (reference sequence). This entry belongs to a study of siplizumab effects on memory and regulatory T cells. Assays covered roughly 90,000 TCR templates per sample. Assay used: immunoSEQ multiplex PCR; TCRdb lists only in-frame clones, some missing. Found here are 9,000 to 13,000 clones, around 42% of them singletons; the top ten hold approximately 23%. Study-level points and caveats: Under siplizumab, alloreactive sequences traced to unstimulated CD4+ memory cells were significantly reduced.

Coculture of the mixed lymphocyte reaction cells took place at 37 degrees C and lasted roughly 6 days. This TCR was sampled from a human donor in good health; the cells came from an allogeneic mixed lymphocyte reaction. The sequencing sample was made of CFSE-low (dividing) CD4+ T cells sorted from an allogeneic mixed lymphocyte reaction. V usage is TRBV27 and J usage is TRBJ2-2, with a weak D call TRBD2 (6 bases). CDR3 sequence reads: CASSFLASTGELFF. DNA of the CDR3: TGTGCCAGCAGTTTCCTAGCGAGCACCGGGGAGCTGTTTTTT.